The rows below give T cell receptor beta chains drawn from one sample of a study of cytomegalovirus exposure and HLA in healthy donors. Produced via immunoSEQ multiplex PCR; TCRdb's table is partial and in-frame only. The profile covers tens of thousands of clones, with just under 95% appearing a single time and 1.4% taken by the ten largest. The sequenced sample was PBMCs. The origin of the receptors is a man between 18 and 35 years old in good health and CMV-seropositive. Both conserved end residues are part of each CDR3. The D gene is left open where the match is weak. Size is stated for part of the rows, as once, few or many counts, or as a class when the clone is expanded.

J: TRBJ1-2; D: -; size: once; V: TRBV5-6; CDR3: CASSLAIGDYGYTF; DNA: TGTGCCAGCAGCTTGGCCATAGGGGACTATGGCTACACCTTC
J: TRBJ2-5; D: -; size: -; V: TRBV27; CDR3: CASSSGPDVGEAQETQYF; DNA: TGTGCCAGCAGTTCAGGGCCCGATGTGGGGGAGGCCCAAGAGACCCAGTACTTC
J: TRBJ2-7; D: -; size: once; V: TRBV5-1; CDR3: CASSLPGDEQYF; DNA: TGCGCCAGCAGCCTACCGGGGGACGAGCAGTACTTC
J: TRBJ2-1; D: TRBD2; size: -; V: TRBV9; CDR3: CASSPPGLAGDNEQFF; DNA: TGTGCCAGCAGCCCGCCGGGACTAGCGGGAGACAATGAGCAGTTCTTC
J: TRBJ2-2; D: -; size: few; V: TRBV19; CDR3: CASIEGGANTGELFF; DNA: TGTGCCAGTATAGAAGGGGGTGCGAACACCGGGGAGCTGTTTTTT
J: TRBJ1-1; D: -; size: -; V: TRBV11-2; CDR3: CASSLTAAFF; DNA: TGTGCCAGCAGCTTAACTGCAGCTTTCTTT
J: TRBJ2-2; D: -; size: -; V: TRBV10-2; CDR3: CASSSSGGNTGELFF; DNA: -
J: TRBJ2-1; D: -; size: -; V: TRBV11-2; CDR3: CASSRTSTGEQFF; DNA: TGTGCCAGCAGCCGTACTTCTACGGGAGAGCAGTTCTTC
J: TRBJ2-7; D: TRBD1; size: -; V: TRBV11-1; CDR3: CASSLGTGGLEQYF; DNA: TGTGCCAGCAGCTTAGGGACAGGGGGTCTCGAGCAGTACTTC
J: TRBJ1-3; D: -; size: -; V: TRBV28; CDR3: CASSSYHSGNTIYF; DNA: TGTGCCAGCAGTTCCTACCACTCTGGAAACACCATATATTTT
J: TRBJ2-7; D: -; size: few; V: TRBV2; CDR3: CASMLQGYEQYF; DNA: TGTGCCAGCATGCTACAGGGTTACGAGCAGTACTTC
J: TRBJ2-7; D: TRBD1; size: -; V: TRBV4-1; CDR3: CASSSGTDFPYEQYF; DNA: TGCGCCAGCAGTTCAGGGACAGATTTTCCCTACGAGCAGTACTTC
J: TRBJ2-7; D: TRBD1; size: -; V: TRBV19; CDR3: CATQGRDRGVYEQYF; DNA: TGTGCCACCCAAGGCCGGGACAGGGGAGTGTACGAGCAGTACTTC
J: TRBJ2-7; D: -; size: -; V: TRBV12-5; CDR3: CASGLAVTGYYEQYF; DNA: TGTGCTAGTGGTTTGGCGGTGACAGGTTACTACGAGCAGTACTTC
J: TRBJ2-7; D: TRBD2; size: -; V: TRBV15; CDR3: CATSRDSGRMEQYF; DNA: TGTGCCACCAGCAGAGATAGCGGGAGAATGGAGCAGTACTTC
J: TRBJ1-5; D: TRBD1; size: -; V: TRBV7-9; CDR3: CASSLGQGPANQPQHF; DNA: TGTGCCAGCAGCTTAGGACAGGGCCCCGCCAATCAGCCCCAGCATTTT
J: TRBJ1-5; D: TRBD1; size: -; V: TRBV7-6; CDR3: CASSLPRTGTSNQPQHF; DNA: TGTGCCAGCAGCTTACCTAGGACAGGGACGAGCAATCAGCCCCAGCATTTT
J: TRBJ2-1; D: -; size: -; V: TRBV7-3; CDR3: CASSLNGRDYNEQFF; DNA: TGTGCCAGCAGCTTAAATGGTCGAGACTACAATGAGCAGTTCTTC
J: TRBJ2-5; D: TRBD2; size: -; V: TRBV4-1; CDR3: CASSPTGGTQYF; DNA: TGCGCCAGCAGCCCGACGGGGGGGACCCAGTACTTC
J: TRBJ1-2; D: -; size: -; V: TRBV19; CDR3: CASSISRRGYTF; DNA: TGTGCCAGTAGTATTTCCAGGCGTGGCTACACCTTC
J: TRBJ2-1; D: TRBD2; size: -; V: TRBV20-1; CDR3: CSAPSGGGRFF; DNA: TGCAGTGCTCCTAGCGGGGGTGGTCGGTTCTTC
J: TRBJ2-1; D: -; size: -; V: TRBV9; CDR3: CASSVGGPPSDEQFF; DNA: TGTGCCAGCAGCGTAGGGGGGCCTCCCTCGGATGAGCAGTTCTTC